This T cell receptor beta chain was sequenced during a study of a mutant IDH1 vaccine in newly diagnosed glioma. Germline CDR1 SGHRS, CDR2 YFSETQ. Trimming left V 4 bases short and J 0 bases short, with 14 bases between. CDR3 size: 16 residues. This clone was picked up one time. What it binds is unknown. Data came from immunoSEQ multiplex PCR; TCRdb stores just in-frame clones and leaves some out. The table includes about 90,000 clones, roughly nine tenths detected once. Time point in this sample: week 47, end of study. All doses held 300 ug of mutant IDH1 20-mer peptide, with topical imiquimod. The sample consisted of PBMCs, taken from a glioma patient whose treatment included an IDH1 peptide vaccine. J is TRBJ2-1 and V is TRBV5-1; possibly TRBD1 for D (5 bases). This clonotype was obtained from a woman aged 50 to 60 with glioma. DNA for the CDR3: TGCGCCAGCAGCCTGGGAACAGGTCTCTCCTACAATGAGCAGTTCTTC. Translating gives CASSLGTGLSYNEQFF.